This TCR beta chain comes out of a study of response to subunit inactivated influenza vaccine. Of note for this clonotype: What it binds is not known.

TCRdb analysed the RT-PCR reads with MiXCR anew, one entry per CDR3 protein. The table lists over 800,000 distinct CDR3 sequences, 21% of them singletons. Study-wide results and caveats: It was the authors' suggestion that each seasonal influenza vaccination recruits few new T cells.

The CDR3 totals 18 residues. With V trimmed by 3 bases and J by 0 bases, 10 bases remained unmatched. Per germline, CDR1 KGHSH and CDR2 LQKENI. The source is a man aged 50-60 years who received an inactivated influenza vaccine. The sequencing here drew on PBMCs from blood, taken approximately 5 days after vaccination. V usage is TRBV18 and J usage is TRBJ2-1; 8 bases are a match to TRBD2. The CDR3 bases are TGTGCCAGCTCACCTGGGTTGGGCGGGAGGAGCTCCTACAATGAGCAGTTCTTC. The encoded protein is CASSPGLGGRSSYNEQFF.